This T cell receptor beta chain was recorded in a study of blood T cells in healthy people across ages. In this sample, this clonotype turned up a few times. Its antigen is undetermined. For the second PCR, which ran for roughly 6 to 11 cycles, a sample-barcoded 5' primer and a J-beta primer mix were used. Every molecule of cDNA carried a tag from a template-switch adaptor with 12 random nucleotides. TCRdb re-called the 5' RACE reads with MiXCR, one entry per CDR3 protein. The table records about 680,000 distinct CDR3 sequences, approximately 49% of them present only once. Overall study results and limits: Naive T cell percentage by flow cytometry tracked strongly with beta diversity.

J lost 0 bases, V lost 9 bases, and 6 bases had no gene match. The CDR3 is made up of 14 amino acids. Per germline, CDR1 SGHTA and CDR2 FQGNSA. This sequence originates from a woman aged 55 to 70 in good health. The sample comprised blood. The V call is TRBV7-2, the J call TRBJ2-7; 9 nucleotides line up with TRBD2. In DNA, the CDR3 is TGTGCCAGTCTGGCTAGCGGGAACTCCTACGAGCAGTACTTC. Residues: CASLASGNSYEQYF. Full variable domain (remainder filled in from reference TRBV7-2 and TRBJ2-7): GAGVSQSPSNKVTEKGKDVELRCDPISGHTALYWYRQSLGQGLEFLIYFQGNSAPDKSGLPSDRFSAERTGGSVSTLTIQRTQQEDSAVYLCASLASGNSYEQYFGPGTRLTVT.